This T cell receptor beta chain was captured by sequencing in a study of cytomegalovirus exposure and HLA in healthy donors. PCR employed 60 Vbeta and 13 Jbeta primers. Assay: immunoSEQ multiplex PCR; the TCRdb copy retains only in-frame clones and omits some. The sample carries 150,000 to 200,000 clones, 70% recorded once. Healthy bone marrow donors made up the donors. Trimming left V 7 bases short and J 8 bases short, with 17 bases between. Per germline, CDR1 MNHEY and CDR2 SVGAGI. The length of the CDR3 is 13 residues. A word on this clone: Its antigen is as yet unknown.

Study findings and constraints: Reportedly, fewer N-insertions than the roughly 700-donor mean appeared in an Asian-associated ancestry cluster in a later analysis.

Sequencing used PBMCs. This sequence originates from a man younger than 35 in good health and CMV-seropositive. The chain uses TRBV6-5 and TRBJ1-2, with D possibly TRBD1 on 6 matching bases. In DNA form, the CDR3 reads TGTGCCAGCAAGTCAGGGGCGCCCCAGGGCTACACCTTC. Translation: CASKSGAPQGYTF.